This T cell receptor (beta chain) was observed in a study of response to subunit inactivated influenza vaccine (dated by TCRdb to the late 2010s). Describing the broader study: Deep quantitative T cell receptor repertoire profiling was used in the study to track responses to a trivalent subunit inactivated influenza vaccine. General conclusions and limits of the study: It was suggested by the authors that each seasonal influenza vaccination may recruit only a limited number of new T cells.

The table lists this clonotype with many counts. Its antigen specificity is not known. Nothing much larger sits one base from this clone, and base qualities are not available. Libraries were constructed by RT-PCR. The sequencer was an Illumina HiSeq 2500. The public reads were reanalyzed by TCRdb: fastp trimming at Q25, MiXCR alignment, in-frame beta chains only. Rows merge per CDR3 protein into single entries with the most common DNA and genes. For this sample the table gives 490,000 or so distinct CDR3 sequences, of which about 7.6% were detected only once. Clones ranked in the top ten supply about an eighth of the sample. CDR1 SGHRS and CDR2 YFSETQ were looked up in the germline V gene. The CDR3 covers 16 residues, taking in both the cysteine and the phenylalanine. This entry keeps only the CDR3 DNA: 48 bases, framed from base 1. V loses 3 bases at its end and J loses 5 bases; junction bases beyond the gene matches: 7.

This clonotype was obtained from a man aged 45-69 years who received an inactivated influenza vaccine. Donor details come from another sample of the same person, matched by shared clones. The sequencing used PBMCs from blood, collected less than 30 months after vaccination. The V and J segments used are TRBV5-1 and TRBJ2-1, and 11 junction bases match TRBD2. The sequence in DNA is TGCGCCAGCAGCTGGGACCTAGCGGGGGGTAACAATGAGCAGTTCTTC. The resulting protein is CASSWDLAGGNNEQFF.